The 9 T cell receptor beta chains reported below all come from one sample, sequenced in a study of cytomegalovirus exposure and HLA in healthy donors. Primers: 60 Vbeta forward and 13 Jbeta reverse. Generated by immunoSEQ multiplex PCR, the TCRdb table keeps only in-frame clones and is missing some. The sample holds around 150,000 clones; approximately 83% are singletons and the top ten take approximately 8.5%. The sample comprised PBMCs. Receptors were obtained from a man between 18 and 35 years old in good health and CMV-seropositive.

The chain employs TRBV7-2 and TRBJ2-7; D gene ambiguous. There are 16 residues in the CDR3. The ends were cut back, 1 base at V and 6 bases at J, with 19 bases in the middle. Germline V gene data show CDR1 as SGHTA and CDR2 as FQGNSA. The CDR3 is CASSLVVWSHPTEQYF. DNA for the CDR3: TGTGCCAGCAGCTTAGTTGTGTGGAGCCACCCTACCGAGCAGTACTTC.

This clone has just one count. V and J are TRBV9 and TRBJ2-5, with 8 positions matching TRBD1. The CDR3 contains 15 residues. In germline, CDR1 is SGDLS, CDR2 YYNGEE. With V trimmed by 3 bases and J by 4 bases, 8 bases remained unmatched. Written as DNA, the CDR3 is TGTGCCAGCAGCGCCGGACAGGGTGTAGGAGAGACCCAGTACTTC. Translated: CASSAGQGVGETQYF. Supplemented by reference TRBV9 and TRBJ2-5, the full variable domain reads DSGVTQTPKHLITATGQRVTLRCSPRSGDLSVYWYQQSLDQGLQFLIQYYNGEERAKGNILERFSAQQFPDLHSELNLSSLELGDSALYFCASSAGQGVGETQYFGPGTRLLVL.

The genes are TRBV4-3 and TRBJ2-3; weak D call: TRBD1 (6 bases). V was trimmed by 4 bases and J by 3 bases, leaving 17 bases between them. Germline values: CDR1 LGHNA, CDR2 YSLEER. The CDR3 is 16 amino acids. CDR3 nucleotide sequence: TGCGCCAGCAGCCGGGGGCTGGGGGTTGGGACAGATACGCAGTATTTT. This encodes CASSRGLGVGTDTQYF.

This sequence joins TRBV19 and TRBJ1-5; 12 bases are shared with TRBD1. Unmatched junction bases numbered 11, after V lost 5 bases and J lost 0 bases. Germline CDR1 reads LNHDA; CDR2 reads SQIVND (reference sequence). This CDR3 is 19 amino acids long. CDR3 bases: TGTGCCAGTAGTGGGGGACAGGGGGCGAGCCCATATAGCAATCAGCCCCAGCATTTT. Its translation: CASSGGQGASPYSNQPQHF.

The J gene is TRBJ1-2, the V gene TRBV2; the match to TRBD1 covers 8 bases. From germline, CDR1 is SNHLY and CDR2 FYNNEI. The V segment lost 7 bases and the J segment 8 bases; nucleotides outside the gene matches: 6. The CDR3 covers 12 residues. The CDR3, as DNA: TGTGCCAGCACCGAGCAGGGGGCAGGCTACACCTTC. Encoded protein: CASTEQGAGYTF.

CDR3 sequence reads: CASSDGGGWSTEAFF. As DNA, the CDR3 is TGTGCCAGCAGTGACGGAGGGGGCTGGAGCACTGAAGCTTTCTTT. The chain links TRBV6-1 to TRBJ1-1; 7 bases map to TRBD1. Germline trimming cut 3 bases from V and 4 bases from J; bases unmatched to any gene: 8. CDR1 MNHNS and CDR2 SASEGT come from the germline V gene. CDR3 length: 15 amino acids.

This chain links TRBV7-6 with TRBJ2-1; D possibly corresponds to TRBD2 (6 bases). From germline, CDR1 is SGHVS and CDR2 FNYEAQ. V was pared by 4 bases and J by 6 bases, with 10 bases between. The CDR3 sequence is 13 residues long. The CDR3, as DNA: TGTGCCAGCAGCTGGGGCGGGGTCAATGAGCAGTTCTTC. It is translated as CASSWGGVNEQFF.

The rearrangement links TRBV14 to TRBJ1-4, with TRBD1 as a possible D gene (5 bases). V lost 0 bases and J lost 0, with 8 bases in between. CDR3 length: 16 residues. CDR1 is SGHDN, CDR2 FVKESK, per germline. CDR3 in amino acids: CASSQESGATNEKLFF. DNA for the CDR3: TGTGCCAGCAGCCAAGAATCGGGGGCAACTAATGAAAAACTGTTTTTT.

The table lists this clone with a count of one. V usage is TRBV9 and J usage is TRBJ2-7; tentative D call: TRBD1 (5 bases). The ends were cut back, 0 bases at V and 3 bases at J, with 7 bases in the middle. CDR1 and CDR2 from the germline V gene are SGDLS and YYNGEE. This CDR3 spans 13 amino acids. CDR3 coding DNA: TGTGCCAGCAGCGTAGGACAGAACTACGAGCAGTACTTC. This sequence encodes CASSVGQNYEQYF.